The following is a T cell receptor beta chain sequence with its context. This CDR3 contains 14 residues. Deletions cut 3 bases from V and 9 bases from J, with 15 bases between. Germline CDR1 is SGHKS and CDR2 is YYEKEE (reference sequence). This sample was taken from a study of shared clonotypes between healthy human individuals. Profiling relied on immunoSEQ multiplex PCR, and the TCRdb table lists in-frame clones only, not all of them. Of some 580,000 clones in the sample, roughly 98% are singletons; the top ten hold approximately 0.3%. Naive CD8 cells lacked CD45RO, underwent positive selection for CCR7 and left out terminally differentiated effector memory CD45RA+ cells.

The chain uses TRBV5-5 and TRBJ2-2, with no clear D. The sequence was collected from a man aged 30 to 45 in good health. Sequenced material: naive CD8+ T cells sorted from blood. DNA for the CDR3: TGTGCCAGCAGCTCAGGATCTTTGACAAGGGAGCTGTTTTTT. This codes for CASSSGSLTRELFF.